Sequencing of this T cell receptor beta chain was carried out in a study of T cell repertoires in cytomegalovirus infection (dated by TCRdb to the late 2010s). For context, the study as a whole: The peptide stimulations were aimed at well-studied HLA-B-restricted epitopes as well as recently identified HLA-C-restricted CMV epitopes, whose presentation resists viral immunomodulation. The HLA type of each donor mattered for the analysis, because public TCR beta signatures pointed to carriage of CMV infection along with the matching HLA type. Results the study describes overall, beyond this receptor: In both this cohort and an independent roughly 400-donor cohort, the cumulative frequency of public TCR beta family members distinguished carriers of CMV infection plus the relevant HLA type. The ex vivo response was dominated by HLA-C-restricted CMV-specific TCR beta clonotypes, which also provided the single most frequent clonotype in two of eight donors.

As for this clonotype: It lacks a known antigen. It has no much larger one-base neighbor in the sample; base qualities were not kept.

The sequencer listed for this sample is Illumina HiSeq 1500. TCRdb reprocessed the public reads (quality trimming at Q25 with fastp, clone calling with MiXCR) and kept in-frame beta chains. Duplicate CDR3 protein sequences are folded into a single record with the most common DNA and genes. This sample lists around 100,000 distinct CDR3 sequences; about 40% were detected once. The ten largest clones capture roughly 70% of the sample. What the treatment or condition label conveys for this sample: in vitro stimulation with specific CMV peptide epitopes to enrich CMV-specific T cells. Deletion took 8 bases off V and 3 bases off J, with a span of 16 bases between the germline ends. Its CDR3 holds 14 amino acids, cysteine through phenylalanine. The retained sequence is limited to the CDR3, 42 bases, with the frame set at the first base. CDR1 SGHDN and CDR2 FVKESK are derived from the germline V gene.

The receptor's source is a human donor in good health (CMV status not recorded). Some clones in this sample may be carry-over from other donors' samples. Sequenced material: CD8+ T cells from cultured PBMCs, taken from culture after CMV antigen stimulation. Rearrangement joined TRBV14 to TRBJ1-2; a confident D gene designation cannot be given. The CDR3 protein: CASAPIDIDYGYTF. The nucleotide sequence is TGTGCCAGCGCACCTATTGACATCGACTATGGCTACACCTTC.